Listed here are 29 T cell receptor beta chains from one sample, sequenced in a study of OX40 agonist ivuxolimab in advanced cancers. Receptor amplification or capture employed the immunoSEQ multiplex PCR assay. In TCRdb, the immuneACCESS table is reduced to in-frame sequences with V and J assigned. These tables do not hold every clone; where another copy was compared, an unresolved V gene accounts for under half, and the others remain unexplained. This sample gives about 32,000 clones in total; 60% to 85% of them show up just once. Roughly 23% of the sample belongs to the ten largest clones. Sequenced material: CD4+ or CD8+ T cells sorted from blood, taken in a trial of the OX40 agonist ivuxolimab. The receptor source for this set is an adult with an advanced solid tumor such as melanoma, head and neck, liver or kidney cancer.

The J gene is TRBJ2-5, the V gene TRBV30; 8 bases fit TRBD2. In germline, CDR1 is GTSNPN, CDR2 SVGIG (reference sequence). V lost 2 bases and J lost 6; bases outside the gene matches: 8. This CDR3 has 14 amino acids. The chain's CDR3 is CAWSPGGGGKTQYF. In DNA form, the CDR3 reads TGTGCCTGGAGTCCGGGAGGGGGAGGGAAGACCCAGTACTTC.

CDR3 in DNA: TGTGCCAGTAGGAAAGACAGGGACTATGGCTACACCTTC. This translates into CASRKDRDYGYTF. The rearrangement links TRBV19 to TRBJ1-2, with 7 bases aligning to TRBD1. Trimming at V came to 6 bases and at J to 3 bases, leaving 4 bases not matched to a gene. The germline CDR1 and CDR2 sequences are LNHDA and SQIVND (reference sequence). The CDR3 has 13 amino acids.

In its sample, this clone was seen many times. The rearrangement links TRBV2 to TRBJ2-7, with a possible D match to TRBD1 (5 bases). Trimming cost V 7 bases and J 2 bases, with 12 bases left between them. Germline CDR1 and CDR2: SNHLY and FYNNEI. This CDR3 contains 13 residues. As DNA, the CDR3 is TGTGCCAGCATAGGTCAGGGTCCCTACGAGCAGTACTTC. Amino acids: CASIGQGPYEQYF.

The genes are TRBV5-1 and TRBJ2-1; D may be TRBD2 (5 bases). Germline assignment: CDR1 SGHRS and CDR2 YFSETQ. The CDR3 is 12 residues long. Trimming removed 0 bases at V and 7 bases at J, with 5 bases between. CDR3 nucleotide sequence: TGCGCCAGCAGCTTGGCGGGAAATGAGCAGTTCTTC. It codes for CASSLAGNEQFF.

On this clone: The junction and the germline gene differ at one end; a read error may be behind it. V and J are TRBV5-1 and TRBJ2-1; TRBD1 matches 7 bases. The CDR3 sequence is 14 residues long. CDR1 and CDR2 from the germline V gene are SGHRS and YFSETQ. The CDR3 spells CASSLGAGGFEEFF. CDR3 sequence (DNA): TGCGCCAGCAGCTTGGGGGCAGGGGGATTTGAGGAGTTCTTC.

The rearrangement joins TRBV5-1 to TRBJ2-7; 7 bases line up with TRBD1. Germline values: CDR1 SGHRS, CDR2 YFSETQ. The junction had 3 bases not matched to a gene; V was cut back by 2 bases and J by 1 base. The CDR3 sequence is 14 residues long. The chain's CDR3 is CASSFMTGSYEQYF. CDR3 coding DNA: TGCGCCAGCAGCTTTATGACAGGGTCCTACGAGCAGTACTTC.

The DNA for the CDR3 is TGTGCCAGTAGTCCCGACCGACTAGCGGGGAACACCGGGGAGCTGTTTTTT. Amino acid sequence: CASSPDRLAGNTGELFF. The chain is built from TRBV19 and TRBJ2-2; TRBD2 matches 10 bases. CDR3 length: 17 residues. The V and J ends lost 5 bases and 1 base, in that order; junction bases with no gene match: 7. Germline V gives CDR1 LNHDA, CDR2 SQIVND (reference sequence).

This clone showed up just a few times. The chain recombines TRBV15 with TRBJ2-1, with no clear D. Germline lookup yields CDR1 LNHNV and CDR2 YYDKDF (reference sequence). The CDR3 runs 16 residues. V was trimmed by 1 base and J by 0 bases, leaving 10 bases between them. CDR3 nucleotide sequence: TGTGCCACCAGCAGAGGTACGGGCGGCTCCTACAATGAGCAGTTCTTC. Translated, it gives CATSRGTGGSYNEQFF.

The chain uses TRBV12-5 and TRBJ2-5, with D uncertain. V was clipped by 3 bases and J by 5 bases, with 4 bases between them. The CDR3 is 11 residues long. The germline V gene encodes CDR1 LGHNT and CDR2 FRNRAP. CDR3 amino acids: CASGFMETQYF. CDR3 nucleotides: TGTGCTAGTGGTTTTATGGAGACCCAGTACTTC. Combining the CDR3 with reference TRBV12-5 and TRBJ2-5 gives the whole variable domain DARVTQTPRHKVTEMGQEVTMRCQPILGHNTVFWYRQTMMQGLELLAYFRNRAPLDDSGMPKDRFSAEMPDATLATLKIQPSEPRDSAVYFCASGFMETQYFGPGTRLLVL.

This clone has only a few counts. The chain is built from TRBV27 and TRBJ2-7; TRBD1 aligns across 9 bases. The CDR3 extends over 13 amino acids. Germline-derived CDR1 and CDR2 are MNHEY and SMNVEV (reference sequence). J lost 2 bases, V lost 7 bases, and 3 bases had no gene match. This chain's CDR3 is CASKRTGAYEQYF. As DNA, the CDR3 is TGTGCCAGCAAGAGGACAGGGGCCTACGAGCAGTACTTC.

The DNA for the CDR3 is TGTGCCAGCAGTTCTCTTGGCGGGGGGGGCACTGAAGCTTTCTTT. Amino acid sequence: CASSSLGGGGTEAFF. The rearrangement uses TRBV27 and TRBJ1-1; perhaps TRBD1 as D (5 bases). Germline assignment: CDR1 MNHEY and CDR2 SMNVEV (reference sequence). Trimming took 4 bases from V and 4 from J, leaving 16 bases between them. The CDR3 loop spans 15 amino acids.

In its sample, this clone was seen once. The V and J genes are TRBV28 and TRBJ1-5; no definite D call. Germline V gene sequence: CDR1 MDHEN, CDR2 SYDVKM. The CDR3 is 14 amino acids. V gave up 1 base and J gave up 1 base, with 5 bases separating them. CDR3 region: CASSLSSSNQPQHF. The CDR3 region has the DNA TGTGCCAGCAGTTTATCCAGCAGCAATCAGCCCCAGCATTTT.

The chain combines TRBV5-6 with TRBJ1-2; D possibly corresponds to TRBD1 (6 bases). This CDR3 contains 16 residues. V lost 7 bases to trimming and J lost 4 bases, with 23 bases between them. The germline gives CDR1 SGHDT, CDR2 YYEEEE. As DNA, the CDR3 is TGTGCCAGCTTCGAGAGGGGGACCCGCCATGTCTATGGCTACACCTTC. Translated: CASFERGTRHVYGYTF. Full variable domain (missing parts from reference TRBV5-6 and TRBJ1-2): DAGVTQSPTHLIKTRGQQVTLRCSPKSGHDTVSWYQQALGQGPQFIFQYYEEEERQRGNFPDRFSGHQFPNYSSELNVNALLLGDSALYLCASFERGTRHVYGYTFGSGTRLTVV.

The chain carries TRBV7-2 and TRBJ2-3; 8 nucleotides agree with TRBD2. There are 13 residues in the CDR3. In germline, CDR1 is SGHTA, CDR2 FQGNSA. Unmatched junction bases numbered 3, after V lost 5 bases and J lost 5 bases. CDR3 protein: CASSPGGVDTQYF. Here the CDR3 DNA reads TGTGCCAGCAGCCCCGGGGGGGTAGATACGCAGTATTTT.

This clone was found once. V gene TRBV14 combines with J gene TRBJ1-1; D gene ambiguous. Germline-derived CDR1 and CDR2 are SGHDN and FVKESK. The CDR3 length is 16 residues. Between the trimmed V and J ends, which lost 2 bases and 1 base, there was a span of 14 bases. CDR3 coding DNA: TGTGCCAGCAGCCAATTGCCTCGCGGAGGGAACACTGAAGCTTTCTTT. It specifies CASSQLPRGGNTEAFF.

This clone was found a few times. The gene calls are TRBV9 and TRBJ1-4; D unclear. CDR1 and CDR2 from the germline V gene are SGDLS and YYNGEE. This CDR3 spans 16 amino acids. V lost 0 bases and J 3 bases, leaving 12 bases between the germline ends. The CDR3 sequence is CASSVGPRSSNEKLFF. For the CDR3, the DNA is TGTGCCAGCAGCGTAGGTCCCAGATCTTCTAATGAAAAACTGTTTTTT.

V and J are TRBV5-1 and TRBJ2-1, with no clear D. CDR3 length: 10 amino acids. Germline lookup yields CDR1 SGHRS and CDR2 YFSETQ. The V and J ends lost 2 bases and 6 bases respectively, with 0 bases between them. CDR3 amino acids: CASSFNEQFF. CDR3 coding DNA: TGCGCCAGCAGCTTCAATGAGCAGTTCTTC.

The chain has TRBV6-1 and TRBJ1-5; tentatively, D is TRBD1 (6 bases). The V gene's germline CDR1 is MNHNS and CDR2 SASEGT. Trimming removed 1 base at V and 6 bases at J, with 10 bases between. The CDR3 contains 14 residues. This chain's CDR3 is CASSEVSGVQPQHF. The CDR3 DNA reads as TGTGCCAGCAGTGAAGTGTCAGGGGTTCAGCCCCAGCATTTT.

The chain couples TRBV5-1 to TRBJ1-1; TRBD1 matches 9 bases. J lost 4 bases, V lost 2 bases, and 3 bases had no gene match. The CDR3 loop spans 14 amino acids. Germline V lookup: CDR1 SGHRS, CDR2 YFSETQ. CDR3 coding DNA: TGCGCCAGCAGCTTCGGACAGGGGAGCACTGAAGCTTTCTTT. Translation: CASSFGQGSTEAFF.

V is TRBV5-1 and J is TRBJ2-4; D is perhaps TRBD1 (6 bases). The CDR3 spans 14 residues. The germline V gene encodes CDR1 SGHRS and CDR2 YFSETQ. Trimming removed 0 bases at V and 8 bases at J, with 12 bases between. The CDR3 bases are TGCGCCAGCAGCTTGGGGGACAATTCGTACATTCAGTACTTC. This sequence encodes CASSLGDNSYIQYF.

This rearrangement joins TRBV6-5 to TRBJ1-6; D is ambiguous. Germline loops: CDR1 MNHEY, CDR2 SVGAGI. The CDR3 sequence is 16 residues long. Trimming shortened V by 4 bases and J by 10 bases, and 20 bases separated the two germline ends. CDR3 coding DNA: TGTGCCAGCAGTTCCTCCCTGAGCCAGGCTGGATCACCCCTCCACTTT. Protein: CASSSSLSQAGSPLHF.

This rearrangement joins TRBV7-7 to TRBJ2-3, with D perhaps given as TRBD1 or TRBD2 (6 bases each). The germline CDR1 and CDR2 sequences are SSHAT and FNYEAQ (reference sequence). V was clipped by 5 bases and J by 11 bases, with 17 bases between them. CDR3 length: 13 residues. CDR3 region: CASSPREEGVQYF. CDR3 nucleotides: TGTGCCAGCAGCCCCCGAGAGGAGGGGGTGCAGTATTTT.

The chain joins TRBV11-2 to TRBJ1-1; D not certain. The CDR3 contains 14 residues. Germline V gene lookup returns CDR1 SGHAT and CDR2 FQNNGV. Trimming removed 0 bases from V and 2 bases from J, with 7 bases in between. The CDR3 DNA reads TGTGCCAGCAGCTTAGAGTCGGTTAACACTGAAGCTTTCTTT. Translated, it gives CASSLESVNTEAFF.

Details on this clone: The identical CDR3 is also encoded by other nucleotide sequences in the sample. This chain links TRBV6-4 with TRBJ1-1, with D unresolved. The CDR3 is made up of 13 amino acids. From germline, CDR1 is MRHNA and CDR2 SNTAGT. V shed 3 bases and J shed 8 bases, with 13 bases lying between them. CDR3 in amino acids: CASSESARPEAFF. The CDR3 coding sequence is TGTGCCAGCAGTGAATCGGCAAGGCCCGAAGCTTTCTTT.

The chain has TRBV27 and TRBJ1-4; tentative D call: TRBD1 (5 bases). Trimming left V 7 bases short and J 7 bases short, with 19 bases between. Germline V CDR1 and CDR2: MNHEY, SMNVEV (reference sequence). This CDR3 is built from 15 residues. CDR3 amino acids: CASTNRGLVGEKLFF. CDR3 nucleotide sequence: TGTGCCAGCACCAATCGGGGGTTAGTGGGTGAAAAACTGTTTTTT.

V is TRBV2 and J is TRBJ2-1; D unresolved. The CDR3 totals 13 residues. V was trimmed by 7 bases and J by 0 bases, leaving 7 bases between them. Germline V lookup: CDR1 SNHLY, CDR2 FYNNEI. The CDR3 reads CASKQNSYNEQFF. CDR3 sequence (DNA): TGTGCCAGCAAACAGAACTCCTACAATGAGCAGTTCTTC.

The V call is TRBV5-6, the J call TRBJ1-2; D possibly corresponds to TRBD1 (6 bases). The ends were cut back, 2 bases at V and 2 bases at J, with 13 bases in the middle. Looked up from germline, CDR1 is SGHDT and CDR2 is YYEEEE. The CDR3 has 15 residues. The CDR3 nucleotides are TGTGCCAGCAGCTTTGGAAGGGACATAAACTATGGCTACACCTTC. Protein sequence: CASSFGRDINYGYTF.

The chain joins TRBV19 to TRBJ1-6, with TRBD1 as a possible D gene (6 bases). CDR3 size: 14 residues. Trimming took 5 bases from V and 10 from J, leaving 15 bases between them. The germline V gene encodes CDR1 LNHDA and CDR2 SQIVND (reference sequence). The CDR3 sequence: CASSVTGYGSPLHF. CDR3 coding DNA: TGTGCCAGTAGTGTCACAGGGTATGGGTCACCCCTCCACTTT.

The chain recombines TRBV21-1 with TRBJ2-7. TRBV21-1 is listed as a pseudogene. The CDR3 length is 20 residues. Here the CDR3 DNA reads TGTGCCAGCAGCAAAAACTGGCCTATAGTCGGGGCAGGGTACTCCTACGAGCAGTACTTC. Amino acids: CASSKNWPIVGAGYSYEQYF.